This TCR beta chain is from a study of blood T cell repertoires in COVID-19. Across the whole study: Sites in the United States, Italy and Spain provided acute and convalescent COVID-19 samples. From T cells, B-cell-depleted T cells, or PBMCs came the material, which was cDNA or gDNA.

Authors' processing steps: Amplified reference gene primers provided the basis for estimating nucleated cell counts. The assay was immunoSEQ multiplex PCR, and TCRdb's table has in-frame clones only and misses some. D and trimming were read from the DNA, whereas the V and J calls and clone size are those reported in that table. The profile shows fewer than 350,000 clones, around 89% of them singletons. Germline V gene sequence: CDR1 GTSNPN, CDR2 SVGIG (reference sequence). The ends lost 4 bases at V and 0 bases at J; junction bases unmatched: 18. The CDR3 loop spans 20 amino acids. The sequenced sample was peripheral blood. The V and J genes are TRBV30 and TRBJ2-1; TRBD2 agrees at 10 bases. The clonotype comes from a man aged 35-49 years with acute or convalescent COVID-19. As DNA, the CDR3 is TGTGCCTGGACCCTTTCCCAGCGGGGGGGCTATTTTATCTCCTACAATGAGCAGTTCTTC. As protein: CAWTLSQRGGYFISYNEQFF.